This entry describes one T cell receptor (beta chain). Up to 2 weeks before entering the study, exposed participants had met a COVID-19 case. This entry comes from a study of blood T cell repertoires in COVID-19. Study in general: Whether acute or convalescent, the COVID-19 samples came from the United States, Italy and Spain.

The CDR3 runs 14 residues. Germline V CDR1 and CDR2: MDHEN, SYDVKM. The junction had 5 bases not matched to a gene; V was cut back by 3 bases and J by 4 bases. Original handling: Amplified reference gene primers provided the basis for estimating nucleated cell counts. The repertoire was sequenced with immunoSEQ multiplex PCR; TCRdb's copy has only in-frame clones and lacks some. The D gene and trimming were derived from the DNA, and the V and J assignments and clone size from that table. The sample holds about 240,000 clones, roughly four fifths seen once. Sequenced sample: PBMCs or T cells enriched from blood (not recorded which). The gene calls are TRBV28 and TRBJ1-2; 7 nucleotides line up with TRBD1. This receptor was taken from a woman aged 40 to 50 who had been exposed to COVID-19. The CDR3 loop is CASSFRGQSYGYTF. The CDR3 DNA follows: TGTGCCAGCAGTTTTCGGGGACAGAGCTATGGCTACACCTTC.